The rows below give T cell receptor beta chains drawn from one sample of a study of vaccination and CD4 T cells after COVID-19. Their recognized antigens are unknown. TCRdb fed the PCR reads into MiXCR, producing one record per CDR3 protein. The sample includes 10,000 to 15,000 distinct CDR3 sequences, roughly 44% of them seen just once. Sequencing was carried out using CD4+ T cells from blood, cultured in vitro. These receptors originate from a human donor who had recovered from COVID-19. CDR3s include the opening cysteine and the closing phenylalanine or tryptophan. The order of the fields is clone size, J gene, V gene, D gene, CDR3 protein, CDR3 DNA. A D gene is named only where the DNA matches it firmly. A clone size is listed for some rows: how often the clone was seen (once, few, many), or a class if it is expanded.

>few|TRBJ2-5|TRBV27|.
CASSLAGTLKETQYF
TGTGCCAGCAGTTTAGCCGGGACCCTGAAAGAGACCCAGTACTTC
>.|TRBJ2-2|TRBV6-5|.
CASSLAGTTGELFF
TGTGCCAGCAGTTTGGCAGGGACCACCGGGGAGCTGTTTTTT
>.|TRBJ1-1|TRBV19|.
CASSTSGRVAGTEAFF
TGTGCCAGTAGTACCTCCGGCCGGGTCGCGGGCACTGAAGCTTTCTTT
>.|TRBJ2-1|TRBV11-2|TRBD2
CASSLVVRLAGSTSYNEQFF
TGTGCCAGCAGCTTAGTGGTCAGGCTAGCGGGGTCCACCTCCTACAATGAGCAGTTCTTC
>.|TRBJ1-5|TRBV7-2|.
CASSLVRANQPQHF
TGTGCCAGCAGCTTAGTCAGGGCGAATCAGCCCCAGCATTTT
>few|TRBJ1-5|TRBV23-1|.
CASSQSRRVFHQPQHF
TGCGCCAGCAGTCAATCCCGAAGGGTTTTCCATCAGCCCCAGCATTTT
>.|TRBJ2-4|TRBV9|.
CASSGWGSKNIQYF
TGTGCCAGCAGCGGCTGGGGGTCCAAAAACATTCAGTACTTC
>.|TRBJ1-1|TRBV25-1|.
CASSHGRMQAFF
TGTGCCAGCAGTCACGGAAGGATGCAAGCTTTCTTT
>.|TRBJ1-5|TRBV27|.
CASSSYSNQPQHF
TGTGCCAGCAGTTCATATAGCAATCAGCCCCAGCATTTT
>.|TRBJ2-3|TRBV24-1|.
CATSDPTFGPTDTQYF
TGTGCCACCAGTGACCCTACGTTCGGACCCACAGATACGCAGTATTTT
>.|TRBJ2-7|TRBV2|.
CASGLGPPSEQYF
TGTGCCAGCGGGCTCGGACCCCCCTCCGAGCAGTACTTC
>.|TRBJ2-7|TRBV18|.
CASSPSGLAGSYEQYF
TGTGCCAGCTCACCCTCTGGACTGGCTGGATCCTACGAGCAGTACTTC
>.|TRBJ2-7|TRBV15|TRBD1
CATSRDLVDRGGHEQYF
TGTGCCACCAGCAGAGATCTAGTGGACAGGGGTGGCCACGAGCAGTACTTC
>.|TRBJ2-7|TRBV30|.
CAWSVTLTGEQYF
TGTGCCTGGAGTGTAACGCTCACGGGGGAGCAGTACTTC
>few|TRBJ1-6|TRBV12-3/TRBV12-4|.
CASSLGGRSPLHF
TGTGCCAGCAGTTTAGGGGGTAGGTCACCCCTCCACTTT
>.|TRBJ1-5|TRBV6-2/TRBV6-3|.
CASSPTYSNQPQHF
TGTGCCAGCAGCCCGACCTATAGCAATCAGCCCCAGCATTTT
>.|TRBJ1-5|TRBV23-1|.
CASSQPGARISNQPQHF
TGCGCCAGCAGTCAACCCGGCGCTCGGATTAGCAATCAGCCCCAGCATTTT
>medium-sized|TRBJ1-1|TRBV11-3|.
CASSSLALTQGAEAFF
TGTGCCAGCAGCTCTCTGGCGCTGACACAGGGCGCTGAAGCTTTCTTT
>.|TRBJ2-2|TRBV12-3/TRBV12-4|TRBD2
CASSIGEGGELFF
TGTGCCAGCAGTATCGGGGAGGGCGGGGAGCTGTTTTTT
>.|TRBJ1-2|TRBV5-1|.
CASSLGGSPNYGYTF
TGCGCCAGCAGCTTGGGGGGTAGCCCCAACTATGGCTACACCTTC
>.|TRBJ2-5|TRBV7-9|.
CASSYLDGETQYF
TGTGCCAGCAGCTATCTTGACGGAGAGACCCAGTACTTC
>few|TRBJ1-2|TRBV11-1|TRBD1
CASSTRTGPNYGYTF
TGTGCCAGCAGCACCCGGACAGGCCCTAACTATGGCTACACCTTC
>few|TRBJ2-2|TRBV27|.
CASSSLLGELFF
TGTGCCAGCAGTTCTCTACTAGGGGAGCTGTTTTTT
>few|TRBJ2-3|TRBV29-1|.
CSVEGIRGPGGTDTQYF
TGCAGCGTTGAAGGAATAAGAGGTCCTGGCGGCACAGATACGCAGTATTTT
>.|TRBJ1-1|TRBV20-1|TRBD1
CSARGGTANTEAFF
TGCAGTGCTAGAGGGGGGACAGCGAACACTGAAGCTTTCTTT
>few|TRBJ1-1|TRBV6-2/TRBV6-3|.
CASSYDGLEGTEAFF
TGTGCCAGCAGTTACGACGGGTTGGAGGGCACTGAAGCTTTCTTT
>few|TRBJ1-6|TRBV5-6|.
CASSLRQIYNSPLHF
TGTGCCAGCAGCTTGAGGCAGATCTATAATTCACCCCTCCACTTT
>.|TRBJ2-2|TRBV19|.
CASNSQGTGELFF
TGTGCCAGTAACTCACAGGGCACCGGGGAGCTGTTTTTT
>few|TRBJ1-5|TRBV7-8|TRBD1
CASSSRRTGNSNQPQHF
TGTGCCAGCAGCTCTCGGCGGACAGGGAATAGCAATCAGCCCCAGCATTTT
>.|TRBJ2-7|TRBV27|TRBD2
CASSLFAGGYEQYF
TGTGCCAGCAGTTTATTTGCGGGGGGCTACGAGCAGTACTTC
>few|TRBJ1-2|TRBV20-1|.
CSARDWNYGYTF
TGCAGTGCTAGAGATTGGAACTATGGCTACACCTTC
>few|TRBJ2-3|TRBV6-1|.
CASKLLAEADTQYF
TGTGCCAGCAAGTTGCTTGCCGAAGCAGATACGCAGTATTTT
>.|TRBJ1-2|TRBV11-2|TRBD1
CASSRRRDRVFYGYTF
TGTGCCAGCAGCCGGCGCAGGGACAGGGTATTCTATGGCTACACCTTC
>few|TRBJ2-1|TRBV2|TRBD1
CASSRGQRSYNEQFF
TGTGCCAGCAGTAGGGGACAGAGGTCCTACAATGAGCAGTTCTTC
>.|TRBJ1-1|TRBV28|TRBD1
CASSSSDRVEAFF
TGTGCCAGCAGTTCCTCGGACAGGGTCGAAGCTTTCTTT
>large|TRBJ1-1|TRBV12-3/TRBV12-4|.
CASSPGYTEAFF
TGTGCCAGCAGTCCAGGGTACACTGAAGCTTTCTTT
>few|TRBJ1-2|TRBV6-1|TRBD1
CASIKRDRGPNYGYTF
TGTGCCAGCATCAAACGAGACAGGGGCCCTAACTATGGCTACACCTTC
>.|TRBJ1-2|TRBV7-2|TRBD1
CTSSQGDRGAINYGYTF
TGCACCAGCAGCCAAGGGGACAGGGGCGCTATTAACTATGGCTACACCTTC
>few|TRBJ1-2|TRBV20-1|.
CSARHNYGYTF
TGCAGTGCTAGACACAACTATGGCTACACCTTC
>.|TRBJ1-2|TRBV12-3/TRBV12-4|.
CASRLGGVLTNYGYTF
TGTGCCAGCAGGCTGGGGGGGGTTCTAACTAACTATGGCTACACCTTC
>.|TRBJ2-3|TRBV20-1|.
CSARTGDTQYF
TGCAGTGCTCGAACAGGGGATACGCAGTATTTT
>.|TRBJ1-2|TRBV6-5|TRBD1
CASSYQGQPPYGYTF
TGTGCCAGCAGTTACCAGGGACAGCCACCCTATGGCTACACCTTC
>.|TRBJ2-7|TRBV4-2|TRBD1
CASRPHRGDYEQYF
TGTGCCAGCAGACCGCACAGGGGCGACTACGAGCAGTACTTC
>.|TRBJ1-1|TRBV6-2/TRBV6-3|.
CASRGTLGTEAFF
TGTGCCAGCAGGGGGACCCTCGGTACTGAAGCTTTCTTT